The 27 T cell receptor beta chains presented below share a single source sample, sequenced in a study of shared clonotypes between healthy human individuals. Measured with immunoSEQ multiplex PCR; TCRdb has only the in-frame clones, and not every one. The data hold roughly 2,300,000 clones, with approximately 90% observed a single time. Material: naive CD4+ T cells from PBMCs. As to subset: CD45RA+ positively selected. All receptors derive from a man aged 18 to 29 in good health. Some clones in this sample may be carry-over from other donors' samples.

This chain uses TRBV6-6 with TRBJ1-6; D gene unclear. This CDR3 spans 16 amino acids. Trimming shortened V by 5 bases and J by 6 bases, and 17 bases separated the two germline ends. Germline CDR1 and CDR2: MNHNY and SVGAGI (reference sequence). CDR3 amino acids: CASSPEPSSGNSPLHF. The CDR3 nucleotides are TGTGCCAGCAGTCCCGAGCCTTCATCGGGTAATTCACCCCTCCACTTT.

This chain links TRBV11-3 with TRBJ2-2; D not certain. This CDR3 has 14 residues. V lost 5 bases and J lost 13, with 20 bases in between. Germline-derived CDR1 and CDR2 are SGHNT and YENEEA. The CDR3 DNA reads as TGTGCCAGCAGCCCAGACGGACGCGAAGGCGCGCTGTTTTTT. Protein sequence: CASSPDGREGALFF. The full variable domain, rest sourced from reference TRBV11-3 and TRBJ2-2, is EAGVVQSPRYKIIEKKQPVAFWCNPISGHNTLYWYLQNLGQGPELLIRYENEEAVDDSQLPKDRFSAERLKGVDSTLKIQPAELGDSAVYLCASSPDGREGALFFGEGSRLTVL.

The rearrangement uses TRBV30 and TRBJ2-3; 9 nucleotides align to TRBD2. V dropped 1 base and J dropped 2; count of bases not matched to a gene: 4. The CDR3 is made up of 15 amino acids. From germline, CDR1 is GTSNPN and CDR2 SVGIG (reference sequence). The CDR3 protein is CAWSGVAGVTDTQYF. CDR3 DNA: TGTGCCTGGAGTGGGGTAGCGGGAGTCACAGATACGCAGTATTTT. The full variable domain, with the rest looked up from reference TRBV30 and TRBJ2-3, is SQTIHQWPATLVQPVGSPLSLECTVEGTSNPNLYWYRQAAGRGLQLLFYSVGIGQISSEVPQNLSASRPQDRQFILSSKKLLLSDSGFYLCAWSGVAGVTDTQYFGPGTRLTVL.

The chain links TRBV5-4 to TRBJ1-1; 9 bases are a match to TRBD1. The CDR3 is made up of 16 amino acids. V shed 4 bases, J shed 1 base, and the junction held 8 bases outside the gene matches. Germline loops: CDR1 SGHNT, CDR2 YYREEE (reference sequence). The CDR3 protein is CASSAILDRGNTEAFF. The CDR3 region has the DNA TGTGCCAGCAGCGCCATATTGGACAGGGGGAACACTGAAGCTTTCTTT.

The chain combines TRBV4-1 with TRBJ2-1; 9 positions match TRBD2. This CDR3 contains 18 residues. Germline CDR1 and CDR2: MGHRA and YSYEKL. Trimming removed 5 bases from V and 4 bases from J; junction bases left unmatched: 15. The CDR3 DNA is TGCGCCAGCAGCGCGCACTTTAGAACTAGCGGGCAATACAATGAGCAGTTCTTC. Translating gives CASSAHFRTSGQYNEQFF.

The chain has TRBV30 and TRBJ2-2, with unresolved D. Per the germline V gene, CDR1 is GTSNPN and CDR2 is SVGIG (reference sequence). The CDR3 totals 11 residues. The V and J ends lost 4 bases and 4 bases respectively, with 4 bases between them. This chain's CDR3 is CAWKVTGELFF. Written as DNA, the CDR3 is TGTGCCTGGAAGGTCACCGGGGAGCTGTTTTTT. The full variable domain, its missing parts supplied by reference TRBV30 and TRBJ2-2, is SQTIHQWPATLVQPVGSPLSLECTVEGTSNPNLYWYRQAAGRGLQLLFYSVGIGQISSEVPQNLSASRPQDRQFILSSKKLLLSDSGFYLCAWKVTGELFFGEGSRLTVL.

Comments on this clone: The sample holds other DNA sequences that translate to the same CDR3. The J gene is TRBJ2-3, the V gene TRBV5-8; D unresolved. The CDR3 is 12 amino acids. V dropped 1 base and J dropped 3 bases, with 3 bases sitting between them. Germline-derived CDR1 and CDR2 are SGHTS and YDEGEE. CDR3: CASSLYTDTQYF. CDR3 nucleotides: TGTGCCAGCAGCTTGTATACAGATACGCAGTATTTT.

The CDR3 reads CAWSSKSTDTQYF. In DNA, the CDR3 is TGTGCCTGGAGTTCGAAAAGCACAGATACGCAGTATTTT. The chain has TRBV30 and TRBJ2-3; D is undetermined. CDR1 GTSNPN and CDR2 SVGIG come from the germline V gene (reference sequence). The length of the CDR3 is 13 residues. V dropped 2 bases and J dropped 0 bases, with 6 bases sitting between them.

The rearrangement links TRBV4-1 to TRBJ2-1, with TRBD2 matching over 10 bases. J gave up 9 bases and V 1 base, and 6 bases lay outside the gene matches. CDR1 MGHRA and CDR2 YSYEKL come from the germline V gene. The CDR3 has 15 amino acids. This chain's CDR3 is CASSQVGLAPSEQFF. CDR3 sequence (DNA): TGCGCCAGCAGCCAAGTGGGACTAGCGCCGAGTGAGCAGTTCTTC.

The rearrangement links TRBV6-1 to TRBJ1-5; TRBD1 aligns across 7 bases. Trimming removed 4 bases from V and 7 bases from J; junction bases left unmatched: 13. Germline assignment: CDR1 MNHNS and CDR2 SASEGT. This CDR3 contains 16 residues. The DNA of the CDR3 is TGTGCCAGCAGTGTCCGACAGGGTAGCCCCGGACAGCCCCAGCATTTT. Amino acids: CASSVRQGSPGQPQHF.

This clone was recorded only once. The chain couples TRBV7-2 to TRBJ2-7; the match to TRBD2 covers 8 bases. Trimming removed 1 base from V and 2 bases from J; junction bases left unmatched: 4. The CDR3 has 15 residues. Germline V gene lookup returns CDR1 SGHTA and CDR2 FQGNSA. Here the CDR3 DNA reads TGTGCCAGCAGCTTAGGTAGCGGGATCCCCTACGAGCAGTACTTC. As protein: CASSLGSGIPYEQYF.

V gene TRBV28 combines with J gene TRBJ1-2; 8 bases align to TRBD1. Trimming cost V 5 bases and J 3 bases; bases outside gene matches: 2. The CDR3 runs to 13 residues. Germline-derived CDR1 and CDR2 are MDHEN and SYDVKM. The CDR3, as DNA: TGTGCCAGCAGTCCGGGACAGGACTATGGCTACACCTTC. It encodes CASSPGQDYGYTF.

This chain uses TRBV10-3 with TRBJ2-3; 9 bases match TRBD1. The CDR3 has 23 residues. The germline V gene encodes CDR1 ENHRY and CDR2 SYGVKD. The J segment lost 1 base and the V segment lost 3 bases, leaving 26 bases of the junction unmatched. The CDR3 here is CAISEGDPGTGTTWFFGTDTQYF. CDR3 coding DNA: TGTGCCATCAGTGAAGGTGACCCCGGGACAGGGACGACTTGGTTTTTCGGCACAGATACGCAGTATTTT.

The chain combines TRBV7-3 with TRBJ2-3; 10 bases line up with TRBD2. The V gene end was trimmed by 0 bases and the J gene end by 2 bases; junction bases not matched to a gene: 8. The germline V gene encodes CDR1 SGHTA and CDR2 FQGTGA. This CDR3 is built from 18 residues. In DNA, the CDR3 is TGTGCCAGCAGCTTAACTGGACTAGCGGAGCACTACACAGATACGCAGTATTTT. This codes for CASSLTGLAEHYTDTQYF.

Concerning this clone: Different DNA sequences within this sample yield the same CDR3. V is TRBV5-1 and J is TRBJ1-2; unclear D gene. The CDR3 length is 14 residues. The germline V gene encodes CDR1 SGHRS and CDR2 YFSETQ. V lost 0 bases, J lost 2 bases, and 8 bases lay in between. The CDR3 region is CASSLGPANYGYTF. CDR3 coding DNA: TGCGCCAGCAGCTTGGGTCCAGCGAACTATGGCTACACCTTC.

This rearrangement joins TRBV9 to TRBJ2-5; 11 bases are a match to TRBD2. Germline CDR1 SGDLS, CDR2 YYNGEE. V shed 0 bases, J shed 5 bases, and the junction held 9 bases outside the gene matches. The CDR3 spans 17 residues. The CDR3 region is CASSVVPTSGNRETQYF. For the CDR3, the DNA is TGTGCCAGCAGCGTAGTCCCGACTAGCGGGAATAGGGAGACCCAGTACTTC.

The chain couples TRBV5-5 to TRBJ1-5; D not resolved. Trimming took off 0 bases at V and 2 bases at J, with 6 bases between the two ends. This CDR3 has 14 amino acids. Germline CDR1 is SGHKS and CDR2 is YYEKEE (reference sequence). For the CDR3, the DNA is TGTGCCAGCAGCTTGGACCAGGGCAATCAGCCCCAGCATTTT. It codes for CASSLDQGNQPQHF.

The chain's CDR3 is CASSFHGQGFREQYF. In DNA, the CDR3 is TGTGCCAGCAGCTTTCATGGACAGGGGTTTAGGGAGCAGTACTTC. The rearrangement joins TRBV7-9 to TRBJ2-7; 9 bases map to TRBD1. Trimming took 3 bases from V and 7 from J; bases not matched to a gene: 10. This CDR3 spans 15 amino acids. Germline V gene sequence: CDR1 SEHNR, CDR2 FQNEAQ (reference sequence).

The chain combines TRBV15 with TRBJ2-3; no clear D. The length of the CDR3 is 12 residues. Trimming cost V 3 bases and J 8 bases, with 9 bases left between them. Germline loops: CDR1 LNHNV, CDR2 YYDKDF (reference sequence). CDR3 in DNA: TGTGCCACCAGCAGCCCCGGGCCTACGCAGTATTTT. It encodes CATSSPGPTQYF. Together with reference TRBV15 and TRBJ2-3, the CDR3 gives the full variable domain: DAMVIQNPRYQVTQFGKPVTLSCSQTLNHNVMYWYQQKSSQAPKLLFHYYDKDFNNEADTPDNFQSRRPNTSFCFLDIRSPGLGDTAMYLCATSSPGPTQYFGPGTRLTVL.

Only a few counts were recorded for this clone. The genes are TRBV9 and TRBJ1-1, with D possibly matching TRBD1 (5 bases). The CDR3 consists of 14 residues. Germline V gene lookup returns CDR1 SGDLS and CDR2 YYNGEE. The ends were cut back, 3 bases at V and 2 bases at J, with 11 bases in the middle. The CDR3 here is CASSEQVHNTEAFF. The CDR3 region has the DNA TGTGCCAGCAGCGAACAGGTCCATAACACTGAAGCTTTCTTT. Filled out from reference TRBV9 and TRBJ1-1, the complete variable domain reads DSGVTQTPKHLITATGQRVTLRCSPRSGDLSVYWYQQSLDQGLQFLIQYYNGEERAKGNILERFSAQQFPDLHSELNLSSLELGDSALYFCASSEQVHNTEAFFGQGTRLTVV.

V is TRBV19 and J is TRBJ2-1; 9 bases are shared with TRBD2. Germline-derived CDR1 and CDR2 are LNHDA and SQIVND (reference sequence). The CDR3 contains 14 residues. V lost 9 bases, J lost 6 bases, and 9 bases stayed unmatched. The CDR3 is CASSEAGGGNEQFF. For the CDR3, the DNA is TGTGCCAGCAGTGAGGCGGGAGGGGGCAATGAGCAGTTCTTC.

J is TRBJ2-5 and V is TRBV7-2; D is undetermined. Trimming shortened V by 1 base and J by 7 bases, and 10 bases separated the two germline ends. The CDR3 sequence is 13 residues long. The germline V gene has CDR1 SGHTA and CDR2 FQGNSA. CDR3 bases: TGTGCCAGCAGCTTAGAGGTCTCAGGGACCCAGTACTTC. This gives the protein CASSLEVSGTQYF.

To note about this clone: The sample has other DNA sequences that encode this CDR3 too. The chain has TRBV30 and TRBJ2-7, with a possible D match to TRBD2 (6 bases). Germline values: CDR1 GTSNPN, CDR2 SVGIG (reference sequence). Trimming removed 0 bases from V and 6 bases from J, with 9 bases in between. This CDR3 spans 12 amino acids. The CDR3 is CAWSVRGGEQYF. CDR3 DNA sequence: TGTGCCTGGAGTGTTCGGGGAGGCGAGCAGTACTTC.

In the case of this clone: The sample contains more than one DNA sequence encoding this CDR3. This sequence joins TRBV6-5 and TRBJ2-2; no definite D call. CDR3 length equals 12 residues. V dropped 5 bases and J dropped 2 bases, with 3 bases sitting between them. CDR1 and CDR2 (germline): MNHEY, SVGAGI. CDR3 sequence (DNA): TGTGCCAGCAGTCAAAACACCGGGGAGCTGTTTTTT. This translates into CASSQNTGELFF.

The chain uses TRBV5-1 and TRBJ2-3; unclear D gene. Trimming left V 1 base short and J 1 base short, with 13 bases between. Germline V gene sequence: CDR1 SGHRS, CDR2 YFSETQ. This CDR3 is 16 amino acids long. As DNA, the CDR3 is TGCGCCAGCAGCTTGACGATCGGTGCGGGCACAGATACGCAGTATTTT. It is translated as CASSLTIGAGTDTQYF.

This clone was counted between two and nine times. V is TRBV15 and J is TRBJ1-5; no firm D call. Per germline, CDR1 LNHNV and CDR2 YYDKDF (reference sequence). This CDR3 is built from 15 residues. The ends were cut back, 0 bases at V and 4 bases at J, with 10 bases in the middle. The CDR3 protein is CATSRDSVVNQPQHF. The DNA of the CDR3 is TGTGCCACCAGCAGAGATAGCGTTGTGAATCAGCCCCAGCATTTT. The whole variable domain, remainder taken from reference TRBV15 and TRBJ1-5, is DAMVIQNPRYQVTQFGKPVTLSCSQTLNHNVMYWYQQKSSQAPKLLFHYYDKDFNNEADTPDNFQSRRPNTSFCFLDIRSPGLGDTAMYLCATSRDSVVNQPQHFGDGTRLSIL.

This clone is a singleton in its sample. The V call is TRBV6-1, the J call TRBJ2-1; TRBD2 aligns across 10 bases. V dropped 3 bases and J dropped 4; count of bases not matched to a gene: 3. Germline CDR1 reads MNHNS; CDR2 reads SASEGT. CDR3 length: 15 residues. CDR3 residues: CASSESGREYNEQFF. CDR3 in DNA: TGTGCCAGCAGTGAGAGCGGGAGGGAATACAATGAGCAGTTCTTC.